These 15 T cell receptor beta chains came from one sample sequenced in a study of regulatory T cells in long-lasting Graves disease (dated by TCRdb to 2020 to 2022). Per the publication, the time point label means: persistent/refractory GD, antithyroid drugs over 5 years with positive TRAb. For both TCR sequencing and RNA sequencing, RNA was extracted from PBMCs in TRIzol. The method behind the library was multiplex PCR. TCRdb lists the instrument as Illumina HiSeq 4000. To build TCR beta libraries, CDR3 regions were amplified by Arm-PCR using iRepertoire HTBI primers. Starting from the raw public reads, TCRdb applied fastp trimming at Q25, assembled clones with MiXCR and retained in-frame beta chains. Every CDR3 protein is listed once, alongside the most common genes and DNA of its rows. This sample holds over 300,000 distinct CDR3 sequences; around 20% were observed only once. The ten most abundant clones make up just under 30% of the sample.

The source material was peripheral blood mononuclear cells (PBMCs), sampled when the disease was refractory, from a patient treated with antithyroid drugs. These receptors came from a female donor with Graves disease.

Ten or more counts support this clonotype. The V gene is TRBV11-2, the J gene TRBJ1-2; 8 nucleotides align to TRBD1. This CDR3 is built from 15 residues. The V and J ends lost 2 bases and 3 bases, in that order; junction bases with no gene match: 5. Germline V lookup: CDR1 SGHAT, CDR2 FQNNGV. The CDR3 region is CASSLTPTGDYGYTF. The CDR3 DNA is TGTGCCAGCAGCTTAACTCCGACAGGGGACTATGGCTACACCTTC.

Only a few counts were recorded for this clonotype. J is TRBJ1-5 and V is TRBV7-3; 10 bases align to TRBD1. Germline CDR1 SGHTA, CDR2 FQGTGA. The CDR3 spans 14 residues. Germline trimming cut 5 bases from V and 6 bases from J; bases unmatched to any gene: 4. The CDR3 region has the DNA TGTGCCAGCAGCGAGACAGGGGGCAGTCAGCCCCAGCATTTT. Translated: CASSETGGSQPQHF.

At least ten counts were recorded for this clonotype. The rearrangement joins TRBV2 to TRBJ2-2, with a tentative D call TRBD1 (5 bases). Germline loops: CDR1 SNHLY, CDR2 FYNNEI. The CDR3 has 15 residues. The V end was cut by 5 bases, the J end by 4 bases, with 14 bases between. The CDR3 loop reads CASSRRGAGTGELFF. The CDR3 DNA follows: TGTGCCAGCAGTCGACGTGGGGCCGGCACCGGGGAGCTGTTTTTT. The complete variable domain, with remaining parts taken from reference TRBV2 and TRBJ2-2, reads EPEVTQTPSHQVTQMGQEVILRCVPISNHLYFYWYRQILGQKVEFLVSFYNNEISEKSEIFDDQFSVERPDGSNFTLKIRSTKLEDSAMYFCASSRRGAGTGELFFGEGSRLTVL.

DNA for the CDR3: TGTGCCAGCGGGGCCCTCGGGGGCATTCAGTTCTTC. This codes for CASGALGGIQFF. This chain uses TRBV27 with TRBJ2-1; D is possibly TRBD1 or TRBD2 (6 bases each). This CDR3 is 12 amino acids long. Germline CDR1 is MNHEY and CDR2 is SMNVEV (reference sequence). V was trimmed by 8 bases and J by 13 bases, leaving 18 bases between them.

Concerning this clonotype itself: At one boundary the junction diverges from the germline segment, which might be a read error. The chain joins TRBV5-6 to TRBJ2-2, with D unresolved. Per germline, CDR1 SGHDT and CDR2 YYEEEE. The CDR3 contains 16 residues. CDR3 protein: CASGLEPATITGELFF. In DNA, the CDR3 is TGTGCCAGCGGCTTGGAACCGGCTACAATCACCGGGGAGCTGTTTTTT. Full variable domain (missing parts from reference TRBV5-6 and TRBJ2-2): DAGVTQSPTHLIKTRGQQVTLRCSPKSGHDTVSWYQQALGQGPQFIFQYYEEEERQRGNFPDRFSGHQFPNYSSELNVNALLLGDSALYLCASGLEPATITGELFFGEGSRLTVL.

This clonotype was detected many times. The rearrangement links TRBV28 to TRBJ2-7, with 7 bases lining up with TRBD1. V was clipped by 3 bases and J by 2 bases; unmatched bases: 10. The CDR3 loop spans 16 amino acids. Per the germline V gene, CDR1 is MDHEN and CDR2 is SYDVKM. CDR3 residues: CASSLFTGDLTYEQYF. The CDR3 coding sequence is TGTGCCAGCAGTTTGTTTACAGGGGATTTGACCTACGAGCAGTACTTC.

The V call is TRBV2, the J call TRBJ2-1, with TRBD2 matching over 10 bases. The V segment lost 5 bases and the J segment 3 bases; nucleotides outside the gene matches: 4. Per germline, CDR1 SNHLY and CDR2 FYNNEI. There are 15 residues in the CDR3. The CDR3, as DNA: TGTGCCAGCAGTTCACTAGCGGGGAACTACAATGAGCAGTTCTTC. This encodes CASSSLAGNYNEQFF.

Note on this clonotype: A single base separates this from a much larger clone, so it may be a read error. The V call is TRBV12-3 or TRBV12-4, the J call TRBJ1-5; D gene ambiguous. CDR3 size: 13 residues. CDR3 coding DNA: TGTGCCTGCAGTCAGCGGATAAATCAGCCCCAGCATTTT. It translates to CACSQRINQPQHF.

V usage is TRBV6-1 and J usage is TRBJ1-3; D unresolved. Germline CDR1 reads MNHNS; CDR2 reads SASEGT. V lost 5 bases and J lost 3, with 11 bases in between. This CDR3 has 14 amino acids. The CDR3 coding sequence is TGTGCCAGCAGTCCTGGTGGCCTTGGAAACACCATATATTTT. Its protein is CASSPGGLGNTIYF.

V usage is TRBV2 and J usage is TRBJ2-1, with TRBD2 as a possible D gene (6 bases). The CDR3 runs 13 residues. Germline CDR1 and CDR2: SNHLY and FYNNEI. V dropped 3 bases and J dropped 10 bases, with 13 bases sitting between them. The CDR3 DNA reads TGTGCCAGCAGTGAGTTGGAGGGGATAGAGCAGTTCTTC. It yields the protein CASSELEGIEQFF.

This clonotype was seen only a few times. This sequence joins TRBV19 and TRBJ1-1, with TRBD1 as a possible D gene (6 bases). Between the trimmed V and J ends, which lost 6 bases and 1 base, there was a span of 9 bases. From germline, CDR1 is LNHDA and CDR2 SQIVND (reference sequence). The CDR3 has 13 residues. The DNA for the CDR3 is TGTGCCAGTAGCATACAGGGGAACACTGAAGCTTTCTTT. This codes for CASSIQGNTEAFF.

The table lists this clonotype with many counts. This chain connects TRBV6-1 to TRBJ1-6; maybe TRBD1 (6 bases). Per germline, CDR1 MNHNS and CDR2 SASEGT. The CDR3 is 14 residues long. Between the trimmed V and J ends, which lost 6 bases and 9 bases, there was a span of 15 bases. CDR3 DNA: TGTGCCAGCAGGGACCCCAGGGGTGTTTCACCCCTCCACTTT. Residues: CASRDPRGVSPLHF.

This clonotype has ten or more counts. This chain links TRBV3-1 with TRBJ1-2; unclear D gene. V lost 3 bases, J lost 4 bases, and 6 bases lay in between. From germline, CDR1 is LGHDT and CDR2 YNNKEL (reference sequence). This CDR3 is 12 amino acids long. CDR3 nucleotides: TGTGCCAGCAGCCAGGCTGGCTATGGCTACACCTTC. This sequence encodes CASSQAGYGYTF.

This clonotype was seen a handful of times. The chain recombines TRBV5-1 with TRBJ2-7; 8 nucleotides align to TRBD1. The CDR3 runs to 14 residues. Germline values: CDR1 SGHRS, CDR2 YFSETQ. With 5 bases clipped from V and 4 bases from J, the junction kept 8 bases outside the gene matches. The CDR3 spells CASRDQGASYEQYF. The DNA of the CDR3 is TGCGCCAGCAGAGATCAGGGGGCCTCGTACGAGCAGTACTTC.

This chain links TRBV12-5 with TRBJ1-1; D gene ambiguous. Deletions cut 2 bases from V and 4 bases from J, with 20 bases between. The CDR3 is 17 residues long. The germline gives CDR1 LGHNT, CDR2 FRNRAP. The CDR3 reads CASGLILGRIGSTEAFF. CDR3 nucleotides: TGTGCTAGTGGTTTGATCTTAGGGCGTATTGGAAGCACTGAAGCTTTCTTT.